The present T cell receptor beta chain was sequenced within a study of blood T cell repertoires in COVID-19. At the level of the study: The United States, Italy and Spain were the sources of the acute and convalescent COVID-19 samples. PBMCs, B-cell-depleted T cells, or T cells were the source of the cDNA or gDNA that made up the material.

The CDR3 runs 15 residues. V shed 2 bases, J shed 7 bases, and the junction held 4 bases outside the gene matches. Germline lookup yields CDR1 MNHNS and CDR2 SASEGT. As processed by the authors: Amplification with reference gene primers provided the estimates of nucleated cell counts. Clones were read by immunoSEQ multiplex PCR, and TCRdb kept only the in-frame ones, dropping some. D and trimming come from the DNA, and the V and J calls and clone size come from that table. The table records about 98,000 clones, around nine tenths of them present only once. The TCR was taken from a man in his fifties or sixties with acute or convalescent COVID-19. The specimen sequenced was peripheral blood. The rearrangement links TRBV6-1 to TRBJ1-5; 11 bases are a match to TRBD1. The CDR3 DNA reads as TGTGCCAGCAGTGAAAGGGACAGGGGGAGCCAGCCCCAGCATTTT. It codes for CASSERDRGSQPQHF.